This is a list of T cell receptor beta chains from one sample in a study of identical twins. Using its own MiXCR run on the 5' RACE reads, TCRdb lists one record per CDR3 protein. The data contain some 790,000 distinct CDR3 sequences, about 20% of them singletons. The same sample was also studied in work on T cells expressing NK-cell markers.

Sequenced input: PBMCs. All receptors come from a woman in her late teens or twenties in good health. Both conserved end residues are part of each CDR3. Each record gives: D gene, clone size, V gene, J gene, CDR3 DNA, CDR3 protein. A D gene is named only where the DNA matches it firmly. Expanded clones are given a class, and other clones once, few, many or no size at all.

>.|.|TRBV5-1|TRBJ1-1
TGCGCCAGCAGCGTGGGACCCGGTGAAGCTTTCTTT
CASSVGPGEAFF
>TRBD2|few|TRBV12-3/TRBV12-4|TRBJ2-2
TGTGCCAGCAGTTTAAAGCGACTAGCGGATAACACCGGGGAGCTGTTTTTT
CASSLKRLADNTGELFF
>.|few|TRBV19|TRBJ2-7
TGTGCCAGTAGTAGACAGCTACAAACCTACGAGCAGTACTTC
CASSRQLQTYEQYF
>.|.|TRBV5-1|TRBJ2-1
TGCGCCAGCAGCTTTCGGCGGTTCTTC
CASSFRRFF
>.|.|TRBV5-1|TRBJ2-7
TGCGCCAGCAGCCCGGGGGACATTAACCCCTACGAGCAGTACTTC
CASSPGDINPYEQYF
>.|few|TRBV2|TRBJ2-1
TGTGCCAGCAGAGAGCTCGGAGAAGTCAATGAGCAGTTCTTC
CASRELGEVNEQFF
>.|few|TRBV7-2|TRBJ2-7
TGTGCCAGCAGAGGCGTCTCCTACGAGCAGTACTTC
CASRGVSYEQYF
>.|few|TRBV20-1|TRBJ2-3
TGCAGTGTTGACAGTAGCACAGATACGCAGTATTTT
CSVDSSTDTQYF
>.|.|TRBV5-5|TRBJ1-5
TGTGCCAGCAGCTTGGGCCCACCAGAGCTGGGGCAGCCCCAGCATTTT
CASSLGPPELGQPQHF
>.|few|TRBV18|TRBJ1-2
TGTGCCAGCTCACCAATTCCTTCTAACTATGGCTACACCTTC
CASSPIPSNYGYTF
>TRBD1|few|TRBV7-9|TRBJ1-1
TGTGCCAGCAGCCGCCCTACAGGGGGCACTGAAGCTTTCTTT
CASSRPTGGTEAFF
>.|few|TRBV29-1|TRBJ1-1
TGCAGCGTTGAAGACACTCATGGAGGGCGAGCTTTCTTT
CSVEDTHGGRAFF
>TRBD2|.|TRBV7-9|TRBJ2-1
TGTGCCAGCAGCTCATCCGCGACTAGCGGGTTGAGGAATGAGCAGTTCTTC
CASSSSATSGLRNEQFF
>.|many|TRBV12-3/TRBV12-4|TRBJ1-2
TGTGCCAGCAGACAGGACAGCCATCTATCCTATGGCTACACCTTC
CASRQDSHLSYGYTF
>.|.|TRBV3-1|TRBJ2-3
TGTGCCAGCAGCCCCCGCTCCGGCCGGAAGGCAGATACGCAGTATTTT
CASSPRSGRKADTQYF
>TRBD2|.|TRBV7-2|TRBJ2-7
TGTGCCAGCAGGGGACGTGGCGGGAGGTCCTACGAGCAGTACTTC
CASRGRGGRSYEQYF
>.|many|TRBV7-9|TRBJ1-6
TGTGCCAGCAGCCCAGATGCTCGGGTTGGTTCACCCCTCCACTTT
CASSPDARVGSPLHF
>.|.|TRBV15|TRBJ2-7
TGTGCCACCAGCAGAGATAAACCCTACGAGCAGTACTTC
CATSRDKPYEQYF
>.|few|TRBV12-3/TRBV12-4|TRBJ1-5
TGTGCCAGCAGTTTAGTTCCCGGGAGGAACCAGCCCCAGCATTTT
CASSLVPGRNQPQHF
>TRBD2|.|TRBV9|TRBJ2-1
TGTGCCAGCAGCGCCCGACCAGCGGGAGTGGATGAGCAGTTCTTC
CASSARPAGVDEQFF
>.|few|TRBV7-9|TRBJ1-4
TGTGCCAGCAGCTTATACGCACCACCGGCAAAACTGTTTTTT
CASSLYAPPAKLFF
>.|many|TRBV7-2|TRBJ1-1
TGTGCCAGCAGCCCCTACAACACTGAAGCTTTCTTT
CASSPYNTEAFF
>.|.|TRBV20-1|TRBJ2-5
TGCAGTGCTCAGGGGGGATCGGAGACCCAGTACTTC
CSAQGGSETQYF
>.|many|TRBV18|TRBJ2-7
TGTGCCAGCAGCCCCGGTGGGTCCTCCTACGAGCAGTACTTC
CASSPGGSSYEQYF
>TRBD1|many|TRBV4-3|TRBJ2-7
TGCGCCAGCAGCCAAGCGGGACAGAGCTCCTACGAGCAGTACTTC
CASSQAGQSSYEQYF
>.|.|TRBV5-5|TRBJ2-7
TGTGCCAGCAGCGCTGACGTGACAAAGACCTACGAGCAGTACTTC
CASSADVTKTYEQYF
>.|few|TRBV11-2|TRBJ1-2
TGTGCCAGCAGCCGGACAGCCGCTGATAACTATGGCTACACCTTC
CASSRTAADNYGYTF
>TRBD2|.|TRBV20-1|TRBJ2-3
TGCAGTGCCAGACGTAGAGCGGGAGTCAGGGGAGATACGCAGTATTTT
CSARRRAGVRGDTQYF
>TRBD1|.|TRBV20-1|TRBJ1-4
TGCAGTGCTAGAGATAGCGGGACAGGAAATGAAAAACTGTTTTTT
CSARDSGTGNEKLFF
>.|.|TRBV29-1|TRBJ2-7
TGCAGCGTTACCCGGGCCGGCGAGCAGTACTTC
CSVTRAGEQYF
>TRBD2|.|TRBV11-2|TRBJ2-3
TGTGCCAGCACCAACGCAGCGGGGGCGCGCTCAGATACGCAGTATTTT
CASTNAAGARSDTQYF
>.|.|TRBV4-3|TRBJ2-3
TGCGCCAGCAGCCCTGGACAGTTCTTTACAGATACGCAGTATTTT
CASSPGQFFTDTQYF
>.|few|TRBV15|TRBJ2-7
TGTGCCACCAGCAGAGATAAGGGACAAACCTACGAGCAGTACTTC
CATSRDKGQTYEQYF
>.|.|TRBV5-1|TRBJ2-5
TGCGCCAGCAGCCCGGAGGGGCCTCAGGAGACCCAGTACTTC
CASSPEGPQETQYF
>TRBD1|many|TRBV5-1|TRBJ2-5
TGCGCCAGCAGCCCCGTGACAGGGAGAGGACAAGAGACCCAGTACTTC
CASSPVTGRGQETQYF
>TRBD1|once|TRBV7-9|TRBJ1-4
TGTGCCAGCAGCCTTCTGGACAGGGTGAGGGAAAAACTGTTTTTT
CASSLLDRVREKLFF
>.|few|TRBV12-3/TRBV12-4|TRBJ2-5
TGTGCCAGCAGTTTGAGCAGGGGCCCAGAGACCCAGTACTTC
CASSLSRGPETQYF
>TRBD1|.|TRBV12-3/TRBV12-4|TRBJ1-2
TGTGCCAGCAGTTTTATTGTATTCCAGGGGGCCGATGGCTACACCTTC
CASSFIVFQGADGYTF
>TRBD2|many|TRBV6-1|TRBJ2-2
TGTGCCAGCAGTGAAGCACTAGCGGGGCCAAAAACCGGGGAGCTGTTTTTT
CASSEALAGPKTGELFF
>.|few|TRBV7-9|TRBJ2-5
TGTGCCAGCAGCCTGGGGAATGAAGAGACCCAGTACTTC
CASSLGNEETQYF
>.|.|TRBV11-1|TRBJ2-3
TGTGCCAGCAGCTTAGGTGTTTCGAGGGCGCCCCTCCGGTCAGATACGCAGTATTTT
CASSLGVSRAPLRSDTQYF
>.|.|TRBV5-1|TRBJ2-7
TGCGCCAGCAGCTTGGGCCTAGGGTATGGTCACGAGCAGTACTTC
CASSLGLGYGHEQYF
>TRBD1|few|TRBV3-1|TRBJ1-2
TGTGCCAGCAGCCAACAGGGGGCTGAGGATGGCTACACCTTC
CASSQQGAEDGYTF
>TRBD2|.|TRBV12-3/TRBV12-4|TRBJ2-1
TGTGCCAGCAGTTTATTTGCGGGACTATCCTACAATGAGCAGTTCTTC
CASSLFAGLSYNEQFF
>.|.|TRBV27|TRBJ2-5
TGTGCCAGCAGTATGGGACTCGATACGAAAGAGACCCAGTACTTC
CASSMGLDTKETQYF
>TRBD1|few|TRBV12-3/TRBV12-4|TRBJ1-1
TGTGCCAGCAGTTTCGGACAGGGTAGTGCTTTCTTT
CASSFGQGSAFF
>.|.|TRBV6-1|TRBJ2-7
TGTGCCATCAAAGACAACCGCTCCTACGAGCAGTACTTC
CAIKDNRSYEQYF
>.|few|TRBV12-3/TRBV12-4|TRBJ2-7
TGTGCCAGCAGAGCTTTTGGGGGGAACTACGGAGAGCAGTACTTC
CASRAFGGNYGEQYF
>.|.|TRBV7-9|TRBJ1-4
TGTGCCAGCAGGCTAGGGGGGAATGAAAAACTGTTTTTT
CASRLGGNEKLFF
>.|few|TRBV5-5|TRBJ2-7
TGTGCCGGGGGCGACCTCTACGAGCAGTACTTC
CAGGDLYEQYF
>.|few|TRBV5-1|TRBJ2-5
TGCGCCAGCAGCTTAGGACAGATTCCTCCTGAGACCCAGTACTTC
CASSLGQIPPETQYF
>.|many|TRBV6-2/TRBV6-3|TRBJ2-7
TGTGCCAGCAGTTACCGGGACTCCTACGAGCAGTACTTC
CASSYRDSYEQYF
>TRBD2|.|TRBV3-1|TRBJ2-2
TGTGCCAGCAGCCAACTAGCGGACACCGGGGAGCTGTTTTTT
CASSQLADTGELFF
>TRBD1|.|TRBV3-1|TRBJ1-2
TGTGCCAGCAGACTCGGACAGGGAGAAGGCTACACCTTC
CASRLGQGEGYTF
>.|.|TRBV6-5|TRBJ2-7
TGTGCCAGCAGATCGGGACTCCTCAACATCGACGAGCAGTACTTC
CASRSGLLNIDEQYF
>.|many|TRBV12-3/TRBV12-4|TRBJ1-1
TGTGCCAGCAGGGTGACAGCGGGCACTGAAGCTTTCTTT
CASRVTAGTEAFF
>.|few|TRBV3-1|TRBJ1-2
TGTGCCAGCAGCCAGGGGCGTGCGGTTGGCTACACCTTC
CASSQGRAVGYTF
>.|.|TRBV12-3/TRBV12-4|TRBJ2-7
TGTGCCAGCAGTTTTAGAAAAGACTACGAGCAGTACTTC
CASSFRKDYEQYF
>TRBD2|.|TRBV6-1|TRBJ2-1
TGTGCCAGCAGGACTAGCGGGAGTAGGGGGAAGTTCTTC
CASRTSGSRGKFF